These 17 T cell receptor beta chains came from one sample sequenced in a study of OX40 agonist ivuxolimab in advanced cancers. Repertoires were generated with immunoSEQ multiplex PCR, while TCRdb's copy carries only in-frame clones and drops some. The repertoire has about 77,000 clones, over 75% of them found once; the top ten carry 0.55% to 0.7%. The sample consisted of CD4+ or CD8+ T cells sorted from blood, taken in a trial of the OX40 agonist ivuxolimab. The receptors shown here come from an adult with an advanced solid tumor such as melanoma, head and neck, liver or kidney cancer.

V usage is TRBV4-1 and J usage is TRBJ1-4; D is perhaps TRBD1 (6 bases). Trimming left V 6 bases short and J 0 bases short, with 14 bases between. CDR1 MGHRA and CDR2 YSYEKL come from the germline V gene. This CDR3 has 16 amino acids. CDR3 residues: CASSSGDVATNEKLFF. The CDR3 DNA reads as TGCGCCAGCAGTTCAGGGGACGTTGCAACTAATGAAAAACTGTTTTTT.

Notes on this clone: At one of its ends the junction is not consistent with the germline gene, which may arise from a read error. The chain carries TRBV27 and TRBJ1-2; D gene unclear. Germline CDR1 reads MNHEY; CDR2 reads SMNVEV (reference sequence). The CDR3 is 12 amino acids. The CDR3 spells CASGLGPKGYTF. CDR3 sequence (DNA): TGTGCCAGCGGTTTGGGCCCCAAGGGCTACACCTTC.

This chain links TRBV19 with TRBJ1-5; D might be TRBD1 (6 bases). The CDR3 consists of 14 residues. The germline gives CDR1 LNHDA, CDR2 SQIVND (reference sequence). Trimming pared 4 bases from V and 3 bases from J, leaving 10 bases between. As DNA, the CDR3 is TGTGCCAGTAGTAGTGGACAGTTCAATCAGCCCCAGCATTTT. Its protein product is CASSSGQFNQPQHF.

V is TRBV6-5 and J is TRBJ2-5; 7 positions agree with TRBD1. The DNA end favors TRBJ2-7, so the J call may be wrong. Germline V CDR1 and CDR2: MNHEY, SVGAGI. The CDR3 is 15 amino acids. CDR3 sequence: CASSRQGVSSYEQYF. As DNA, the CDR3 is TGTGCCAGCAGCCGACAGGGTGTCTCCTCCTACGAGCAGTACTTC.

The gene calls are TRBV6-5 and TRBJ2-3, with D perhaps TRBD1 (5 bases). This CDR3 comprises 14 residues. V was trimmed by 5 bases and J by 2 bases, leaving 11 bases between them. Germline CDR1 reads MNHEY; CDR2 reads SVGAGI. The CDR3 reads CASSRTRDTDTQYF. DNA for the CDR3: TGTGCCAGCAGTCGGACAAGAGACACAGATACGCAGTATTTT.

This sequence joins TRBV5-1 and TRBJ2-2; TRBD1 might be the D (5 bases). Germline CDR1 reads SGHRS; CDR2 reads YFSETQ. The CDR3 runs to 15 residues. V was shortened by 3 bases and J by 0 bases, with 9 bases between the two germline ends. The CDR3 DNA is TGCGCCAGCAGCTCGACAGAGACGAACACCGGGGAGCTGTTTTTT. It is translated as CASSSTETNTGELFF.

This chain links TRBV2 with TRBJ2-7; TRBD2 is a possible D gene (5 bases). This CDR3 comprises 13 residues. In germline, CDR1 is SNHLY, CDR2 FYNNEI. Trimming pared 6 bases from V and 5 bases from J, leaving 14 bases between. CDR3 residues: CASRGWAGDEQYF. For the CDR3, the DNA is TGTGCCAGCAGGGGATGGGCCGGGGACGAGCAGTACTTC. Full variable domain (missing parts from reference TRBV2 and TRBJ2-7): EPEVTQTPSHQVTQMGQEVILRCVPISNHLYFYWYRQILGQKVEFLVSFYNNEISEKSEIFDDQFSVERPDGSNFTLKIRSTKLEDSAMYFCASRGWAGDEQYFGPGTRLTVT.

V usage is TRBV27 and J usage is TRBJ2-3, with D tentatively TRBD1 or TRBD2 (5 bases each). Germline loops: CDR1 MNHEY, CDR2 SMNVEV (reference sequence). The CDR3 is 15 amino acids. The V and J ends lost 3 bases and 2 bases respectively, with 12 bases between them. In nucleotides, the CDR3 is TGTGCCAGCAGTTTGATTGCCGGGACCACAGATACGCAGTATTTT. Translation gives CASSLIAGTTDTQYF.

Concerning this clone itself: The sample holds other DNA sequences that translate to the same CDR3. The gene calls are TRBV19 and TRBJ1-2; 9 bases agree with TRBD1. The V gene's germline CDR1 is LNHDA and CDR2 SQIVND (reference sequence). The CDR3 totals 16 residues. V was pared by 6 bases and J by 8 bases, with 16 bases of the junction left unmatched. CDR3 sequence (DNA): TGTGCCAGTAGAGGTCCAAATCCGACAGGGGGTGTGGGCTACACCTTC. Amino acid sequence: CASRGPNPTGGVGYTF.

The V and J genes are TRBV27 and TRBJ1-1; no reliable D call. Germline CDR1 and CDR2: MNHEY and SMNVEV (reference sequence). This CDR3 has 12 residues. This chain's CDR3 is CATSSSRTEAFF. The CDR3 region has the DNA TGTGCTACGTCCAGCAGCCGCACTGAAGCTTTCTTT.

The rearrangement links TRBV6-6 to TRBJ1-1; 9 nucleotides align to TRBD1. The ends lost 2 bases at V and 10 bases at J; junction bases unmatched: 8. The CDR3 is 14 amino acids. Germline CDR1 reads MNHNY; CDR2 reads SVGAGI (reference sequence). CDR3 nucleotide sequence: TGTGCCAGCAGTTACCAGGGGGACAGGGTTCGAGCTTTCTTT. Protein product: CASSYQGDRVRAFF.

V gene TRBV6-5 combines with J gene TRBJ1-4, with D perhaps matching TRBD1 (5 bases). The CDR3 has 14 residues. The germline gives CDR1 MNHEY, CDR2 SVGAGI. V was cut by 8 bases and J by 2 bases, with 12 bases left in between. As DNA, the CDR3 is TGTGCCAGCCGGTTGGGGGGTACTAATGAAAAACTGTTTTTT. Translating it yields CASRLGGTNEKLFF.

CDR3 sequence (DNA): TGTGCCAGCAGCTTGGCCCTAATGCTAGCGGGGGGTAGCTACAATGAGCAGTTCTTC. Protein: CASSLALMLAGGSYNEQFF. The rearrangement uses TRBV5-6 and TRBJ2-1; 11 bases are shared with TRBD2. Germline CDR1 and CDR2: SGHDT and YYEEEE. CDR3 length equals 19 residues. The trim removed 0 bases at V and 3 bases at J, leaving 11 bases unmatched.

This clone has just one count. The chain couples TRBV6-1 to TRBJ1-1; D may be TRBD1 (5 bases). CDR1 is MNHNS, CDR2 SASEGT, per germline. V was trimmed by 6 bases and J by 4 bases, leaving 12 bases between them. There are 13 residues in the CDR3. CDR3 in DNA: TGTGCCAGCAGCTACCAGGGTGGCACTGAAGCTTTCTTT. Amino acid sequence: CASSYQGGTEAFF.

The chain carries TRBV5-1 and TRBJ1-4, with a possible D match to TRBD1 (6 bases). Per germline, CDR1 SGHRS and CDR2 YFSETQ. CDR3 length: 14 amino acids. Trimming removed 4 bases at V and 7 bases at J, with 14 bases between. CDR3 amino acids: CASSNQGRGEKLFF. Here the CDR3 DNA reads TGCGCCAGCAGCAACCAGGGCAGGGGTGAAAAACTGTTTTTT.

This clone was observed a few times. The V and J genes are TRBV7-8 and TRBJ2-7; 11 bases agree with TRBD1. The CDR3 is 16 amino acids. Per the germline V gene, CDR1 is SGHVS and CDR2 is FQNEAQ. After removal of 5 bases from V and 3 bases from J, the junction contained 9 bases not matched to a gene. CDR3 sequence: CASSRFGTGGYYEQYF. In nucleotides, the CDR3 is TGTGCCAGCAGCCGATTTGGGACAGGGGGGTACTACGAGCAGTACTTC.

This chain links TRBV6-5 with TRBJ2-7; D gene uncertain. From germline, CDR1 is MNHEY and CDR2 SVGAGI. This CDR3 comprises 14 residues. Trimming took off 6 bases at V and 9 bases at J, with 21 bases between the two ends. Here the CDR3 DNA reads TGTGCCAGCAGGAAGCCGGGCCTTTCGGTGGGGCAGTACTTC. Translated: CASRKPGLSVGQYF.